Described below is a single T cell receptor (beta chain) sequence and its context. The data are from a study of cytotoxic CD8 clonotypes in ibrutinib-treated CLL. Study-level background: Responses: around 25 partial, 2 complete; after median approximately 67 months, around 15 stayed remitted, approximately twelve progressed.

The protocol was immunoSEQ multiplex PCR, while the TCRdb copy is restricted to in-frame clones and leaves out a portion. Here the sample spans roughly 160,000 clones, roughly 80% being singletons. CDR3 length equals 17 residues. Unmatched junction bases numbered 17, after V lost 6 bases and J lost 7 bases. Germline-derived CDR1 and CDR2 are MDHEN and SYDVKM. The receptor was derived from a human donor with chronic lymphocytic leukemia. The gene calls are TRBV28 and TRBJ2-1; 8 nucleotides line up with TRBD1. Sequenced here: PBMCs, sampled after 12 months of ibrutinib treatment. For the CDR3, the DNA is TGTGCCAGCAGAAGCCTGACAGGGGTAATAACCAAGAATGAGCAGTTCTTC. This encodes CASRSLTGVITKNEQFF. The variable domain in full, completed from reference TRBV28 and TRBJ2-1, reads DVKVTQSSRYLVKRTGEKVFLECVQDMDHENMFWYRQDPGLGLRLIYFSYDVKMKEKGDIPEGYSVSREKKERFSLILESASTNQTSMYLCASRSLTGVITKNEQFFGPGTRLTVL.